This T cell receptor (beta chain) stems from a study of cytomegalovirus exposure and HLA in healthy donors. Study-level results: Analysis was carried out at a later point, and it linked a missense DCLRE1C variant to TCR beta V- and J-gene trimming. Cytomegalovirus association was assigned to over 150 TCR beta chains. With DRB1 most and HLA-C fewest, TCR association rates differed between HLA loci in a later analysis.

Of note for this clone: As yet, its antigen is unknown. Additional DNA sequences in this sample encode the identical CDR3.

The length of the CDR3 is 14 residues. Trimming took 5 bases from V and 1 from J, leaving 11 bases between them. Germline V gene sequence: CDR1 SGHTA, CDR2 FQGTGA. Researchers ran the PCR with 60 Vbeta and 13 Jbeta primers. How the authors handled the data: Unique TCR beta chains numbered 60 million to 100 million in a later analysis, with roughly 9.9 million shared. TCRdb keeps only in-frame clones here, not all; method: immunoSEQ multiplex PCR. V, J and clone size derive from that table, while D and trimming were established from the DNA sequence. The sample contains 110,000 to 150,000 clones, around 77% of which appear only once.

The rearrangement links TRBV7-3 to TRBJ2-5; D perhaps matches TRBD1 (5 bases). This receptor was obtained from a man between 18 and 35 years old in good health and CMV-seronegative. The specimen was PBMCs. The CDR3 nucleotides read TGTGCCAGCAGCCCCACAGGTCTCCAAGAGACCCAGTACTTC. It encodes CASSPTGLQETQYF.